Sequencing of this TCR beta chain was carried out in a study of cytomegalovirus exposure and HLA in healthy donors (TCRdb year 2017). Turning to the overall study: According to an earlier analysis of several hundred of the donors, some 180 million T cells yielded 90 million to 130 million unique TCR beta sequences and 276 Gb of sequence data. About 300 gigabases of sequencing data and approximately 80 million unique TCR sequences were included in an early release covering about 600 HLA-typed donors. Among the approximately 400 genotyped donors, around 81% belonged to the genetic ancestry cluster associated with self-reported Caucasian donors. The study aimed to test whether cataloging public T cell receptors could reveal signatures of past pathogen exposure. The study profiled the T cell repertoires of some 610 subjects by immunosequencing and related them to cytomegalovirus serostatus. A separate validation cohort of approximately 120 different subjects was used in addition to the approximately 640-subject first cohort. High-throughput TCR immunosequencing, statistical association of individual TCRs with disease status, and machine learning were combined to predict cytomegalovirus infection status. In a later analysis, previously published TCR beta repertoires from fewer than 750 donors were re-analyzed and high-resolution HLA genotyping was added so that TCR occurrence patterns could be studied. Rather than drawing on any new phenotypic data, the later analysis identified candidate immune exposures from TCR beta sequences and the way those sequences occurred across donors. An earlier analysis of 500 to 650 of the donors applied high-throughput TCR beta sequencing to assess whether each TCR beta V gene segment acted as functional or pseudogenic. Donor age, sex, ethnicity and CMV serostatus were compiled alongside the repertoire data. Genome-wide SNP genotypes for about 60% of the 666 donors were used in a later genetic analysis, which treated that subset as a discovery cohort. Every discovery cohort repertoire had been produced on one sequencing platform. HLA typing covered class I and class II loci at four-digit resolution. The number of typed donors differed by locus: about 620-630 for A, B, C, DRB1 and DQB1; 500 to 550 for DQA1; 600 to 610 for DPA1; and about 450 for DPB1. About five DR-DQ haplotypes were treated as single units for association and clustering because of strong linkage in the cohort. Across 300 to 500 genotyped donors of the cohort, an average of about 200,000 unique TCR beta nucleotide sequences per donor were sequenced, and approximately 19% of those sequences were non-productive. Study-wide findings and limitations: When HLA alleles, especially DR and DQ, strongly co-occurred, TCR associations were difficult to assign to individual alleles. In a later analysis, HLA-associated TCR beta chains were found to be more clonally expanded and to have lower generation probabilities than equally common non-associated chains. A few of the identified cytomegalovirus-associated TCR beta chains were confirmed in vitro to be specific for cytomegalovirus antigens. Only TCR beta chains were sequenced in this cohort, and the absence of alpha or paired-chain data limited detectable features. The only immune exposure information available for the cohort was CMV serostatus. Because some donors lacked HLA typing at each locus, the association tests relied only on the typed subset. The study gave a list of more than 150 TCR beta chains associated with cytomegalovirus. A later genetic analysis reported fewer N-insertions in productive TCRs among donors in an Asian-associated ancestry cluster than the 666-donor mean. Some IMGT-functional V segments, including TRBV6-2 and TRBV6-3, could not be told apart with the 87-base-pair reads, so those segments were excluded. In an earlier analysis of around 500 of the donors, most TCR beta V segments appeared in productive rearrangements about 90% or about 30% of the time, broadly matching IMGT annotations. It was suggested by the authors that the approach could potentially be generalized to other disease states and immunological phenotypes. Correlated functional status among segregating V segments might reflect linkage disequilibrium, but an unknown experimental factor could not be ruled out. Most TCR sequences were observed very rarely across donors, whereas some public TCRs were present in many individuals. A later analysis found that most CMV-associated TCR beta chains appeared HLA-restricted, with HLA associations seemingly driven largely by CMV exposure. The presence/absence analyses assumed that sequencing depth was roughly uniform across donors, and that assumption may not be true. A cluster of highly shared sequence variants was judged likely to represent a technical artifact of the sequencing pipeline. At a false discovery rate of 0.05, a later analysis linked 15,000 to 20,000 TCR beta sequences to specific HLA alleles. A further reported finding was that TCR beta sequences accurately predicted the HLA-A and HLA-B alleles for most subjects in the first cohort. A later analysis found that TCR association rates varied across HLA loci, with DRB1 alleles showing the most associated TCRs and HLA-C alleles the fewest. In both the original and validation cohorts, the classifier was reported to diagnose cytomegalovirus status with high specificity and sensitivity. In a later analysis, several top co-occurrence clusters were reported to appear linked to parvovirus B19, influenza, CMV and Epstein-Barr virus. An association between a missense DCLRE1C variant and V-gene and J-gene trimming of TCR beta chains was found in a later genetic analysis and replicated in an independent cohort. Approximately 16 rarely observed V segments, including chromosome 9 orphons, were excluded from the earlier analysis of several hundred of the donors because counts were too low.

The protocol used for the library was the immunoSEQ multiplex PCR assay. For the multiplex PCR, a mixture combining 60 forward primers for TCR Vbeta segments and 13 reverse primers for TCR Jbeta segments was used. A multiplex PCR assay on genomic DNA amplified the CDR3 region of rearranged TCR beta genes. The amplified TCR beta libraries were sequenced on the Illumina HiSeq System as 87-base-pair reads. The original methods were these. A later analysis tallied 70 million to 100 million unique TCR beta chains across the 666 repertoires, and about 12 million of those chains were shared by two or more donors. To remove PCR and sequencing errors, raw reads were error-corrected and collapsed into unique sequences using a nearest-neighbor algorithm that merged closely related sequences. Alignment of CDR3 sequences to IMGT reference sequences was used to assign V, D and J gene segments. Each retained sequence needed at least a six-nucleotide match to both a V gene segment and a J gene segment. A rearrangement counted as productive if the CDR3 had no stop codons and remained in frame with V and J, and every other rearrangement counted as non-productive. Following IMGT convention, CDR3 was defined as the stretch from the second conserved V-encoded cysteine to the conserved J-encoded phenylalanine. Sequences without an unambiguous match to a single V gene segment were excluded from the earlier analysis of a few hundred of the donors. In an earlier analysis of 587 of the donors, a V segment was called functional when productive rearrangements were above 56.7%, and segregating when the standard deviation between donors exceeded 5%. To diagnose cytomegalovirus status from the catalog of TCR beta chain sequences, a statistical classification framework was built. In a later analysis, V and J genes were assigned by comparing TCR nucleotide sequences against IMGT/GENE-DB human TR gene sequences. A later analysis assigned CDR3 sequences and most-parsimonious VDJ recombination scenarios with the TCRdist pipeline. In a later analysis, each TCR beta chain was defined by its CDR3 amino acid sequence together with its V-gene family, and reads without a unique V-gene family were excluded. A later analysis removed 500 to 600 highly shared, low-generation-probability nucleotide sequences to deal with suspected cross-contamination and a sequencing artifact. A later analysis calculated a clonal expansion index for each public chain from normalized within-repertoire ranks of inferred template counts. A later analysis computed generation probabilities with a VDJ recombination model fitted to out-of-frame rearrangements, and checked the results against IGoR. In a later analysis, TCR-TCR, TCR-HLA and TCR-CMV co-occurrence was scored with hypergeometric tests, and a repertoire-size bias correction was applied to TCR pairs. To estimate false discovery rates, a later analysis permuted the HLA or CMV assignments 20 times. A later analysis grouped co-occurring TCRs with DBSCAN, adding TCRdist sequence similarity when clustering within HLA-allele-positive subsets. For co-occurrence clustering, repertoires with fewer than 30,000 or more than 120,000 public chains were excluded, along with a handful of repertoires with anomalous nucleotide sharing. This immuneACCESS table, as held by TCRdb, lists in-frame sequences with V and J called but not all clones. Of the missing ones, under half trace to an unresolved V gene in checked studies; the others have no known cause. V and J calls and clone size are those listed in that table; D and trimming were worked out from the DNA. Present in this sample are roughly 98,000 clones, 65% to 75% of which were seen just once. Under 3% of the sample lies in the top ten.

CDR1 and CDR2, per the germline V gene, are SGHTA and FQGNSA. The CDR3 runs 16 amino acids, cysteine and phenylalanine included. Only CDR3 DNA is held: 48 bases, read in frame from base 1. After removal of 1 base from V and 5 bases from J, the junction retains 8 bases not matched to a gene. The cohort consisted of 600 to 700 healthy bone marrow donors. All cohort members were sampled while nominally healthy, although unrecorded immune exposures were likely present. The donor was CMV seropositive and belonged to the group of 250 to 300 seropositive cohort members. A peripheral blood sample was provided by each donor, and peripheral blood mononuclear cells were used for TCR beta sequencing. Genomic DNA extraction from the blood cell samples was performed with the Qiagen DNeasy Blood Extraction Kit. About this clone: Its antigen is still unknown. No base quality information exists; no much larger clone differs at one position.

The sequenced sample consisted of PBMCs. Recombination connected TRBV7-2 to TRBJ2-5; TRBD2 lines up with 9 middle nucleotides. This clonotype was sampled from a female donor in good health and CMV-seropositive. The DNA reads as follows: TGTGCCAGCAGCTTAGGGCTGCGGGGGGGCGGGGAGACCCAGTACTTC. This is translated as CASSLGLRGGGETQYF.